This record covers a single T cell receptor (beta chain). It lacks a known antigen. No much larger clonotype is one base removed from it; base qualities were not supplied. The immunoSEQ Assay, a bias-controlled multiplex PCR, was used to amplify TCRbeta CDR3 regions from genomic DNA. On the authors' methods: The number of nucleated cells in each sample was estimated by amplification of reference gene primers within the assay. To quantify the absolute abundance of each unique TCRbeta CDR3 rearrangement, sequence reads were collapsed and filtered. For each sample, productive Simpson clonality was calculated as the square root of Simpson's diversity index across productive rearrangements. TCRdb provides this immuneACCESS table in a form limited to in-frame rearrangements. Some clones are lacking; in checked studies, under half of them reflect an unresolved V gene, and why the rest are absent is not known. V, J and clone size are those of that table, while D and trimming were read from the DNA. Across this sample there are around 340,000 clones, with about 86% seen only once. The top ten clonotypes cover under 3% of the sample.

The collaborating institutions used their own protocols to collect whole blood in K2EDTA tubes. For TCRbeta analysis, collaborators shipped samples in one of three forms: frozen whole blood, isolated PBMCs, or DNA extracted from either of those sample types. The data were obtained in a study of blood T cell repertoires in COVID-19 (dated by TCRdb to 2019 to 2021). For the study in its entirety: Collaborator samples came from the United States, Italy and Spain and covered acute and convalescent phases of COVID-19. The repertoires were made available in a free public database intended to serve as a resource for research on the immune response to SARS-CoV-2. HLA class I and class II types, where available, came from metadata supplied by the sample provider rather than from assay-based typing. Sample metadata almost always included a de-identified subject ID, COVID-19 status, age in years and sex. The samples were drawn from the first 160 participants of the ongoing ImmuneRACE study and from 950 to 1,500 subjects provided by 6 global collaborators. The dataset comprised deeply sampled blood TCRbeta repertoires from subjects exposed to, actively infected with, or recovered from COVID-19. The prospective study material was composed of cDNA or gDNA derived from T cells, B-cell-depleted T cells, or PBMCs.

The CDR3 measures 14 amino acids from cysteine to phenylalanine. Only the CDR3 portion is preserved as DNA: 42 bases, with reading frame beginning at the first base. CDR1 ENHRY and CDR2 SYGVKD are derived from the germline V gene. The germline V end is reduced by 6 bases and the J end by 5 bases; junction bases left unmatched: 6. Overall study results and their limits: The quantity of clinical and demographic metadata differed by source and by participant and was supplied without curation.

Input material: peripheral blood. Rearrangement joined TRBV10-3 to TRBJ2-7; the junction holds 11 bases that match TRBD2. The receptor was derived from a man in his thirties or forties with active or convalescent COVID-19. Read as DNA, the sequence is TGTGCCATCAGCGTGACTAGCGGGACAGACGAGCAGTACTTC. Its protein product is CAISVTSGTDEQYF.